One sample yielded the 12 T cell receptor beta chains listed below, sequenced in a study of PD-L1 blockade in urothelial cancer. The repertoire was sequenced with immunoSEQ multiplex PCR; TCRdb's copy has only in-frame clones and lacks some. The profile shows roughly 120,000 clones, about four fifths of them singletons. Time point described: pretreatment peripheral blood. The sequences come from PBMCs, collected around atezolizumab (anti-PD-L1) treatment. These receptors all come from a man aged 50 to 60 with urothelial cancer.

CDR3 nucleotides: TGCGCCAGCAGCCAAGAGGGACAGGGGTACTCCTACGAGCAGTACTTC. Translating it yields CASSQEGQGYSYEQYF. The V gene is TRBV4-1, the J gene TRBJ2-7; TRBD1 matches 10 bases. The CDR3 loop spans 16 amino acids. Trimming took 0 bases from V and 0 from J; bases not matched to a gene: 2. Germline CDR1 and CDR2: MGHRA and YSYEKL.

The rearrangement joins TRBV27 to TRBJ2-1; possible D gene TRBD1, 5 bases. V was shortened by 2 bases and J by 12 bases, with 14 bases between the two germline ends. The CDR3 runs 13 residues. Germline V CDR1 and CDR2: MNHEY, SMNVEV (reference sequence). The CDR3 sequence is CASSLAQGLGQFF. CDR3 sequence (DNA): TGTGCCAGCAGTTTAGCCCAGGGCCTGGGGCAGTTCTTC.

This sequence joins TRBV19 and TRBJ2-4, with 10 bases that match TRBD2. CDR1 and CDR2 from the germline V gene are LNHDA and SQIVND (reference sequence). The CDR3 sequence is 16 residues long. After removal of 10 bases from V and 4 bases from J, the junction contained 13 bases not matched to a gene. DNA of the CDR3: TGTGCCACAGGGGCTAGCGGGAGTTTGTCGAAAAACATTCAGTACTTC. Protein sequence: CATGASGSLSKNIQYF.

CDR3 region: CASRITAGTGRGSSYEQYF. In DNA form, the CDR3 reads TGTGCCAGCAGAATTACCGCCGGGACAGGAAGGGGGAGCTCCTACGAGCAGTACTTC. This chain uses TRBV2 with TRBJ2-7, with TRBD1 matching 8 bases. The CDR3 is 19 amino acids. Germline values: CDR1 SNHLY, CDR2 FYNNEI. With V trimmed by 6 bases and J by 0 bases, 19 bases remained unmatched.

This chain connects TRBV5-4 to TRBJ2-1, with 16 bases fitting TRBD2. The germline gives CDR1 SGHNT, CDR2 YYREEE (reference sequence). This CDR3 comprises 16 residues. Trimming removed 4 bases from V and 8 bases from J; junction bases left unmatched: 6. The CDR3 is CASSPGLAGGKDEQFF. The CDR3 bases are TGTGCCAGCAGCCCGGGACTAGCGGGAGGGAAAGATGAGCAGTTCTTC.

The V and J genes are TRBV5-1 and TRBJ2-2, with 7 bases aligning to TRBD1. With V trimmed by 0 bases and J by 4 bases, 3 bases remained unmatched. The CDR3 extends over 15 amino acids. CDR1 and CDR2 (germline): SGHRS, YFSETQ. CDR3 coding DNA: TGCGCCAGCAGCTTGGACAGGGGCAGCACCGGGGAGCTGTTTTTT. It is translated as CASSLDRGSTGELFF. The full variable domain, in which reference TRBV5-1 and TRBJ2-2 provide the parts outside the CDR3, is KAGVTQTPRYLIKTRGQQVTLSCSPISGHRSVSWYQQTPGQGLQFLFEYFSETQRNKGNFPGRFSGRQFSNSRSEMNVSTLELGDSALYLCASSLDRGSTGELFFGEGSRLTVL.

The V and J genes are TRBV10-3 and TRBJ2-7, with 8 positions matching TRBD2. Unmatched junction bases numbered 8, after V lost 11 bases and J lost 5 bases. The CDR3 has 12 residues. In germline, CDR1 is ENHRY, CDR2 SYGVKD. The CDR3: CAVRRGDNEQYF. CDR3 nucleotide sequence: TGTGCCGTTAGGCGGGGGGACAACGAGCAGTACTTC.

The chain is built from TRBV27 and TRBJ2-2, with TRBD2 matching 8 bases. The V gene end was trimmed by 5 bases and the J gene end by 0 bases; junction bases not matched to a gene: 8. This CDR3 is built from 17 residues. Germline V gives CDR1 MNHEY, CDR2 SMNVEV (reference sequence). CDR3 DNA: TGTGCCAGCAGTCCCCCGGGTAGCGGGACGAACACCGGGGAGCTGTTTTTT. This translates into CASSPPGSGTNTGELFF.

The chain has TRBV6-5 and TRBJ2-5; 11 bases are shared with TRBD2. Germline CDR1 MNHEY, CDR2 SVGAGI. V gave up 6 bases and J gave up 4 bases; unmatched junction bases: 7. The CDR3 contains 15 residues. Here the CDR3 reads CASRYQGLAGETQYF. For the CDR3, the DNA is TGTGCCAGCAGATACCAAGGACTAGCGGGAGAGACCCAGTACTTC.

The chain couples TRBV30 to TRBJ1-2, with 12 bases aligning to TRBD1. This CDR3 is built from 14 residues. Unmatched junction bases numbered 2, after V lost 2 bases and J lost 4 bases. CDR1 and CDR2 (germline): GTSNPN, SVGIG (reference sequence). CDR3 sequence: CAWSRDRGLYGYTF. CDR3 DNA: TGTGCCTGGAGTAGGGACAGGGGGCTCTATGGCTACACCTTC.

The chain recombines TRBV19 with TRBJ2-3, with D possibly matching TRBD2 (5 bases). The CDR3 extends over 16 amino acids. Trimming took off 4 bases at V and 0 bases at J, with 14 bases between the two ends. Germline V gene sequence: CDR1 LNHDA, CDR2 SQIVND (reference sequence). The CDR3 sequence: CASSNRERFSTDTQYF. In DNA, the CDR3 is TGTGCCAGTAGTAACCGGGAACGCTTCAGCACAGATACGCAGTATTTT.

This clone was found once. This CDR3 is CASSLGAGLIPSNYGYTF. Here the CDR3 DNA reads TGTGCCAGCAGCTTGGGTGCAGGCCTAATCCCCTCTAACTATGGCTACACCTTC. This chain links TRBV5-4 with TRBJ1-2; D ambiguous. CDR1 and CDR2 from the germline V gene are SGHNT and YYREEE (reference sequence). The length of the CDR3 is 18 residues. Trimming left V 0 bases short and J 0 bases short, with 18 bases between. Full variable domain (rest looked up from reference TRBV5-4 and TRBJ1-2): ETGVTQSPTHLIKTRGQQVTLRCSSQSGHNTVSWYQQALGQGPQFIFQYYREEENGRGNFPPRFSGLQFPNYSSELNVNALELDDSALYLCASSLGAGLIPSNYGYTFGSGTRLTVV.